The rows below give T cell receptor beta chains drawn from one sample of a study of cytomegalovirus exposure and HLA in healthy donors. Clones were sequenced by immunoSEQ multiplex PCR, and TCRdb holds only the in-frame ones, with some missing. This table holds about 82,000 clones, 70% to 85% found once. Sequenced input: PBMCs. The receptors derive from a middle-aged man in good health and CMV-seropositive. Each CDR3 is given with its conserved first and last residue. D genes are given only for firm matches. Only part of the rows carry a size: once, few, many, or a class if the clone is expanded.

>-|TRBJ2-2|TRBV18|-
CASSPIRQKNTGELFF
TGTGCCAGCTCACCAATTAGACAGAAGAACACCGGGGAGCTGTTTTTT
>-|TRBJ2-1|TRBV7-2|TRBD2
CASSPPTSGVNEQFF
TGTGCCAGCAGCCCGCCGACTAGCGGGGTCAATGAGCAGTTCTTC
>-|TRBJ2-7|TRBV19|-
CASSGETYEQYF
TGTGCCAGTAGTGGTGAGACCTACGAGCAGTACTTC
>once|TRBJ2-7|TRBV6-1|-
CASTRDINYEQYF
TGTGCCAGCACCCGGGACATCAACTACGAGCAGTACTTC
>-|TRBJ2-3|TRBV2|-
CASSFSSGVTDTQYF
TGTGCCAGCAGTTTCTCCTCGGGGGTCACAGATACGCAGTATTTT
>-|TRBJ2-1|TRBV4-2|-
CASSQRRRGATNNEQFF
TGTGCCAGCAGCCAAAGAAGACGGGGTGCCACGAACAATGAGCAGTTCTTC
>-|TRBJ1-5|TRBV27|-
CASSPNHRMSQPQHF
TGTGCCAGCAGCCCAAATCACAGGATGAGTCAGCCCCAGCATTTT
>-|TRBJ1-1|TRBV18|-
CASSPRGRGGITEAFF
TGTGCCAGCTCACCACGAGGAAGGGGTGGAATCACTGAAGCTTTCTTT
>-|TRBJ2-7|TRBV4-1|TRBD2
CASSRLAGEVDEQYF
TGCGCCAGCAGCCGACTAGCGGGAGAGGTCGACGAGCAGTACTTC
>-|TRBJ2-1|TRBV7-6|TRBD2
CASSSDNPWRGSYNEQFF
TGTGCCAGCAGCTCAGACAACCCATGGCGGGGGTCCTACAATGAGCAGTTCTTC
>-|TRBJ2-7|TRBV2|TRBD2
CASSGPDSGATYEQYF
TGTGCCAGCAGTGGGCCGGATAGCGGGGCCACCTACGAGCAGTACTTC
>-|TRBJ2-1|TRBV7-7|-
CASSLDQGEQFF
TGTGCCAGCAGCTTAGACCAGGGTGAGCAGTTCTTC
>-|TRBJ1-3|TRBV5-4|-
CASSLTGSGSTIYF
TGTGCCAGCAGCTTGACAGGGTCTGGAAGCACCATATATTTT
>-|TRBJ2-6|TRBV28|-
CASRETNGGANVLTF
TGTGCCAGCAGAGAAACAAACGGGGGGGCCAACGTCCTGACTTTC
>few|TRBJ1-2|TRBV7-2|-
CASSSFVDYGYTF
TGTGCCAGCAGCTCCTTTGTAGACTATGGCTACACCTTC
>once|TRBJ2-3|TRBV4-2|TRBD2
CASTLKAGGLADTQYF
TGTGCCAGCACCTTAAAAGCGGGGGGGCTCGCAGATACGCAGTATTTT
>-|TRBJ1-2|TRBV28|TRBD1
CASSITGQGAGGYTF
TGTGCCAGCAGCATCACCGGACAGGGGGCTGGCGGCTACACCTTC
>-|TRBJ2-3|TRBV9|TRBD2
CASSTTGGPRTDTQYF
TGTGCCAGCAGCACGACGGGGGGGCCGCGCACAGATACGCAGTATTTT
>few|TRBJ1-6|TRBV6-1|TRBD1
CASSEMTGTGESPLHF
TGTGCCAGCAGTGAGATGACCGGGACAGGGGAATCACCCCTCCACTTT
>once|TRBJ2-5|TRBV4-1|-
CASSQEGSGETQYF
TGCGCCAGCAGCCAAGAAGGTTCAGGCGAGACCCAGTACTTC
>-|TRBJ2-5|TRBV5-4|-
CASSLQETQYF
TGTGCCAGCAGCCTACAAGAGACCCAGTACTTC
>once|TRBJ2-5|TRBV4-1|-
CASSQGQLQETQYF
TGCGCCAGCAGCCAAGGACAGCTCCAAGAGACCCAGTACTTC
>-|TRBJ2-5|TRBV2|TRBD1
CASSEVQGQETQYF
TGTGCCAGCAGTGAGGTACAGGGGCAAGAGACCCAGTACTTC
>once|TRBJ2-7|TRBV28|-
CASSLTTNSYEQYF
TGTGCCAGCAGTTTAACAACTAACTCCTACGAGCAGTACTTC
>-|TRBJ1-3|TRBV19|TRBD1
CANPGQGRSGNTIYF
TGTGCCAACCCAGGACAGGGGAGATCTGGAAACACCATATATTTT
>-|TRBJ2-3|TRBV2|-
CASSRQGGTDTQYF
TGTGCCAGCAGTCGGCAGGGGGGAACAGATACGCAGTATTTT
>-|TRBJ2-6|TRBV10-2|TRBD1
CASTEDRAGGANVLTF
TGCGCCAGCACTGAGGACAGGGCTGGTGGGGCCAACGTCCTGACTTTC
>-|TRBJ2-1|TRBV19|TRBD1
CASSGAGTGVRDEQFF
TGTGCCAGTAGTGGAGCCGGGACAGGGGTTCGGGATGAGCAGTTCTTC
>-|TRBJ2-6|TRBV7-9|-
CASRPKTGSGANVLTF
TGTGCCAGCAGGCCCAAGACAGGTTCTGGGGCCAACGTCCTGACTTTC
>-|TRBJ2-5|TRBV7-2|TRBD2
CASSSAGGQETQYF
TGTGCCAGCAGCTCCGCGGGGGGTCAAGAGACCCAGTACTTC
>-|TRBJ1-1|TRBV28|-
CASSAYEAFF
TGTGCCAGCAGTGCCTATGAAGCTTTCTTT
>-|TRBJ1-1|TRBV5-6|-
CASTYTGLNTEAFF
TGTGCCAGCACTTACACAGGGCTGAACACTGAAGCTTTCTTT
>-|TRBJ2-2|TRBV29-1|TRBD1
CSAKGGTGGWGGELFF
TGCAGCGCCAAGGGGGGGACAGGGGGTTGGGGCGGGGAGCTGTTTTTT
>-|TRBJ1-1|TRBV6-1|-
CASNPRRGGNTEAFF
TGTGCCAGCAATCCGAGAAGGGGAGGAAACACTGAAGCTTTCTTT
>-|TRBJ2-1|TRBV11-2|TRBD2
CASSSGTSGRFEQFF
TGTGCCAGCAGCTCCGGGACTAGCGGGAGATTTGAGCAGTTCTTC
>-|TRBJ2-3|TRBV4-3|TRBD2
CASSQRSGANTDTQYF
TGCGCCAGCAGCCAGAGGAGCGGGGCAAACACAGATACGCAGTATTTT
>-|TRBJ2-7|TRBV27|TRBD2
CASRLAGGDGVKAPHEQYF
TGTGCCAGCAGATTAGCGGGGGGGGACGGGGTTAAAGCTCCCCACGAGCAGTACTTC
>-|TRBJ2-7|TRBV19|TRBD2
CASSPRTSVIYEQYF
TGTGCCAGTAGCCCCCGGACTAGTGTTATCTACGAGCAGTACTTC
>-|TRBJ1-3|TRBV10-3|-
CAISEAGYSSGNTIYF
TGTGCCATCAGTGAGGCAGGCTACTCCTCTGGAAACACCATATATTTT
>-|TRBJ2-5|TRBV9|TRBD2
CASSVGGAGGPMEETQYF
TGTGCCAGCAGCGTAGGGGGAGCGGGAGGGCCGATGGAAGAGACCCAGTACTTC
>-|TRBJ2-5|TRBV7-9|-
CASSLPLVQETQYF
TGTGCCAGCAGCTTACCACTGGTCCAAGAGACCCAGTACTTC
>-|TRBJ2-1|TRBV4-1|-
CASSQEPLAGFNEQFF
TGCGCCAGCAGCCAAGAGCCATTGGCGGGGTTCAATGAGCAGTTCTTC
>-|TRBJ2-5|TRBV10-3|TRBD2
CAISPGPRGGQETQYF
TGTGCCATCAGTCCCGGGCCTCGGGGGGGGCAAGAGACCCAGTACTTC
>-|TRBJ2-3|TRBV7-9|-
CASSPQGHVRRDTQYF
TGTGCCAGCAGCCCCCAGGGACACGTAAGGAGAGATACGCAGTATTTT
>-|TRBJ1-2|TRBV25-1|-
CASSAGGYGYTF
TGTGCCAGCAGTGCCGGGGGCTATGGCTACACCTTC